Each of the 3 T cell receptor beta chains below was sequenced from the same sample in a study of tumor-infiltrating lymphocytes in localized non-small cell lung cancer. Sequencing was performed with immunoSEQ multiplex PCR; in TCRdb, only in-frame clones are kept and a portion is missing. The sample lists around 25,000 clones, just under 70% occurring once. Sample: lung tumor tissue. These receptors were obtained from a human donor with non-small cell lung cancer.

This CDR3 is CASSSGQGMFF. CDR3 nucleotides: TGTGCCAGCAGTTCCGGACAGGGGATGTTCTTC. The chain uses TRBV27 and TRBJ2-1; 9 bases match TRBD1. The CDR3 totals 11 residues. V shed 4 bases, J shed 15 bases, and the junction held 4 bases outside the gene matches. The germline V gene has CDR1 MNHEY and CDR2 SMNVEV (reference sequence).

This clone has only a few counts. The J gene is TRBJ1-1, the V gene TRBV2, with D uncertain. V was cut by 2 bases and J by 5 bases, with 9 bases left in between. In germline, CDR1 is SNHLY, CDR2 FYNNEI. The CDR3 covers 13 residues. This CDR3 is CASSEIEGTEAFF. CDR3 bases: TGTGCCAGCAGTGAAATAGAGGGTACTGAAGCTTTCTTT.

V usage is TRBV5-1 and J usage is TRBJ1-4; D ambiguous. V was pared by 4 bases and J by 4 bases, with 11 bases between. CDR1 is SGHRS and CDR2 is YFSETQ in the germline V gene. The CDR3 spans 14 residues. The DNA of the CDR3 is TGCGCCAGCAGCAAGGGCGAAGTTAATGAAAAACTGTTTTTT. Translated: CASSKGEVNEKLFF. Drawing the rest from reference TRBV5-1 and TRBJ1-4, the complete variable domain is KAGVTQTPRYLIKTRGQQVTLSCSPISGHRSVSWYQQTPGQGLQFLFEYFSETQRNKGNFPGRFSGRQFSNSRSEMNVSTLELGDSALYLCASSKGEVNEKLFFGSGTQLSVL.